These 4 T cell receptor beta chains were all obtained from the same sample, sequenced in a study of high-grade serous ovarian cancer treatment subgroups. Tumor samples were obtained before definitive surgery or chemotherapy. Data came from immunoSEQ multiplex PCR; TCRdb stores just in-frame clones and leaves some out. The table lists some 3,100 clones, about 63% of them singletons. Sequencing was carried out using tumor tissue. These receptors were taken from a human donor with high-grade serous ovarian cancer.

This clone was detected only a few times. This rearrangement joins TRBV7-8 to TRBJ1-3; 8 bases match TRBD1. V was clipped by 2 bases and J by 4 bases; unmatched bases: 7. Germline V gene data show CDR1 as SGHVS and CDR2 as FQNEAQ. The CDR3 consists of 16 residues. CDR3 sequence reads: CASSLQGAGVGNTIYF. CDR3 bases: TGTGCCAGCAGCTTACAGGGGGCAGGGGTCGGAAACACCATATATTTT.

CDR3: CASSLDGLTDTQYF. CDR3 in DNA: TGTGCCAGCAGCTTGGACGGACTCACAGATACGCAGTATTTT. The chain combines TRBV7-8 with TRBJ2-3; possibly TRBD2 for D (5 bases). Between the trimmed V and J ends, which lost 3 bases and 2 bases, there was a span of 9 bases. Germline-derived CDR1 and CDR2 are SGHVS and FQNEAQ. There are 14 residues in the CDR3.

V usage is TRBV27 and J usage is TRBJ2-7; D is undetermined. Between the trimmed V and J ends, which lost 2 bases and 9 bases, there was a span of 8 bases. Germline assignment: CDR1 MNHEY and CDR2 SMNVEV (reference sequence). The CDR3 has 11 residues. The CDR3 region is CASSLRGRQYF. Written as DNA, the CDR3 is TGTGCCAGCAGTTTAAGAGGAAGGCAGTACTTC.

This clone was found once. The J gene is TRBJ1-1, the V gene TRBV5-1; possibly TRBD1 for D (6 bases). V lost 4 bases and J lost 6, with 16 bases in between. CDR3 length equals 14 residues. CDR1 is SGHRS, CDR2 YFSETQ, per germline. The DNA for the CDR3 is TGCGCCAGCAGCCTGGGACAACGGGGGGCTGAAGCTTTCTTT. Translated, it gives CASSLGQRGAEAFF.